A selection of T cell receptor beta chains follows, all from one sample in a study of T-cell memory formation after mild COVID-19. TCRdb ran MiXCR on the 5' RACE reads and lists one entry per CDR3 protein. The top ten clones hold about 10% of a sample with a few hundred thousand distinct CDR3 sequences, 20% to 30% of them seen once. The source material was PBMCs or a T cell subset sorted from them (not recorded which). All receptors derive from an adult woman who had mild COVID-19 (a few samples of this study predate the infection). Cell type and time point are not known. The CDR3 runs from the conserved cysteine through the conserved F or W. D genes are given only for firm matches. Clone size is stated in some rows and not others, as once, few, many or a class when expanded.

J gene | V gene | clone size | D gene | CDR3 DNA | CDR3 protein
TRBJ2-1 | TRBV10-3 | few | - | TGTGCCATAGGCGGCTCCAACAATGAGCAGTTCTTC | CAIGGSNNEQFF
TRBJ1-1 | TRBV2 | few | - | TGTGCCAGCTGCCGGGACGTGACCACTGAAGCTTTCTTT | CASCRDVTTEAFF
TRBJ1-1 | TRBV12-3/TRBV12-4 | - | - | TGTGCCAGCAATCCGGGACCCCTTGGCACTGAAGCTTTCTTT | CASNPGPLGTEAFF
TRBJ2-2 | TRBV24-1 | many | - | TGTGCCACCAGACCGTTGAGCCGAGCGAACACCGGGGAGCTGTTTTTT | CATRPLSRANTGELFF
TRBJ2-3 | TRBV25-1 | few | TRBD1 | TGTGCCAGCAGCCCGGGACAGGGGTCAAATACGCAGTATTTT | CASSPGQGSNTQYF
TRBJ2-1 | TRBV4-3 | many | - | TGCGCCAGCAGCCAAGATTTTTCTAGGACTTTTGGGCGGGGCAATGAGCAGTTCTTC | CASSQDFSRTFGRGNEQFF
TRBJ2-7 | TRBV6-2/TRBV6-3 | few | TRBD1 | TGTGCCAGCAAGGCAGGGGGCTACGAGCAGTACTTC | CASKAGGYEQYF
TRBJ1-4 | TRBV7-8 | few | - | TGTGCCAGCAGCCGCCCTGGGGTGCTAGGCCTAGGGAATGAAAAACTGTTTTTT | CASSRPGVLGLGNEKLFF
TRBJ2-7 | TRBV27 | - | TRBD1 | TGTGCCAGCAGTTTTAGGGGGACAGGGGGGTACGAGCAGTACTTC | CASSFRGTGGYEQYF
TRBJ2-7 | TRBV9 | - | TRBD2 | TGTGCCAGCAGCGAGGGGACTAGCGGCAATCTCTACGAGCAGTACTTC | CASSEGTSGNLYEQYF
TRBJ1-1 | TRBV3-1 | - | - | TGTGCCAGCAGCCACAGGAGGCTGAACACTGAAGCTTTCTTT | CASSHRRLNTEAFF
TRBJ1-3 | TRBV12-3/TRBV12-4 | - | - | TGTGCCAGCAGCCTCGGAAGAGGGAGCTCTGGAAACACCATATATTTT | CASSLGRGSSGNTIYF
TRBJ2-3 | TRBV24-1 | - | - | TGTGCCACCGGACCGACAGATACGCAGTATTTT | CATGPTDTQYF
TRBJ2-7 | TRBV18 | few | - | TGTGCCAGCTCACCAGGGGGCCTGCCTTACGAGCAGTACTTC | CASSPGGLPYEQYF
TRBJ2-2 | TRBV5-1 | few | TRBD1 | TGCGCCAGCAGCTTGGGGATGACAGGGGGCCCAGGAATGTTTTTT | CASSLGMTGGPGMFF
TRBJ2-2 | TRBV4-2 | few | - | TGTGCCAGCAGCCAAGAGGCATGGTTGCCCGAACATACCGGGGAGCTGTTTTTT | CASSQEAWLPEHTGELFF
TRBJ2-2 | TRBV2 | few | - | TGTGCCAGCCACCGGACCCCGGGGCGCACCGGGGAGCTGTTTTTT | CASHRTPGRTGELFF
TRBJ1-5 | TRBV7-8 | - | - | TGTGCCAGCAGCTTAGAAGTTCTCCGCGGGGAGCCCCAGCATTTT | CASSLEVLRGEPQHF
TRBJ2-1 | TRBV19 | - | - | TGTGCCAGTCACGGTTCGGACTGGAGGAAGCAGTTCTTC | CASHGSDWRKQFF
TRBJ1-2 | TRBV4-3 | few | - | TGCGCCAGCAGCCCCGGGGGGGGGGCAGGCTACACCTTC | CASSPGGGAGYTF
TRBJ1-6 | TRBV10-3 | few | TRBD1 | TGTGCCATCAGAGGGACAGGGATTTTATCCCTCCACTTT | CAIRGTGILSLHF
TRBJ2-1 | TRBV4-1 | - | TRBD2 | TGCGCCAGCAGCGAAAATCTATCCGGGGGGGCGAATGAGCAGTTCTTC | CASSENLSGGANEQFF
TRBJ1-2 | TRBV5-1 | few | - | TGCGCCAGCAGATATGACAGCGGGGCAACTAACTATGGCTACACCTTC | CASRYDSGATNYGYTF
TRBJ2-3 | TRBV15 | - | - | TGTGCCACCAGCAGGAATTCGGGGGCCACAGATACGCAGTATTTT | CATSRNSGATDTQYF
TRBJ1-2 | TRBV15 | - | TRBD1 | TGTGCCACCAGCAGTGTTCCTCAGGGGGCTCGTGGCTACACCTTC | CATSSVPQGARGYTF
TRBJ1-4 | TRBV15 | - | - | TGTGCCACCAGCAGATCAGGGTCAGCAAGTGAAAAACTGTTTTTT | CATSRSGSASEKLFF
TRBJ2-3 | TRBV18 | - | - | TGTGCCAGCTCCTCGGGCGGGGCAAGCACAGATACGCAGTATTTT | CASSSGGASTDTQYF
TRBJ2-7 | TRBV6-6 | few | - | TGTGCCAGCAGCCACGATGGGGGCTCGTACGAGCAGTACTTC | CASSHDGGSYEQYF